These 23 T cell receptor beta chains were all obtained from the same sample, sequenced in a study of OX40 agonist ivuxolimab in advanced cancers. Sequenced by immunoSEQ multiplex PCR; TCRdb stores in-frame clones only, minus some. Of tens of thousands of clones in the sample, around 90% were seen once. Sample: CD4+ or CD8+ T cells sorted from blood, taken in a trial of the OX40 agonist ivuxolimab. The receptors were sampled from an adult with an advanced solid tumor such as melanoma, head and neck, liver or kidney cancer.

The table lists this clone with a few counts. The chain combines TRBV7-9 with TRBJ2-7; D is undetermined. Germline CDR1 and CDR2: SEHNR and FQNEAQ (reference sequence). This CDR3 has 12 residues. V lost 6 bases and J 5 bases, leaving 11 bases between the germline ends. The CDR3 sequence is CASRSIGHEQYF. For the CDR3, the DNA is TGTGCCAGCAGGTCAATTGGACACGAGCAGTACTTC.

This sequence joins TRBV12-5 and TRBJ2-3; TRBD1 agrees at 9 bases. This CDR3 is 14 amino acids long. In germline, CDR1 is LGHNT, CDR2 FRNRAP. The junction had 0 bases not matched to a gene; V was cut back by 1 base and J by 4 bases. CDR3 region: CASGLGTGADTQYF. CDR3 in DNA: TGTGCTAGTGGTTTGGGGACAGGGGCAGATACGCAGTATTTT.

The chain joins TRBV7-2 to TRBJ2-2, with D possibly matching TRBD1 (5 bases). The germline V gene encodes CDR1 SGHTA and CDR2 FQGNSA. This CDR3 spans 16 amino acids. Trimming cost V 2 bases and J 0 bases, with 10 bases left between them. CDR3 coding DNA: TGTGCCAGCAGCTTAAAAGGGGCCTCGAACACCGGGGAGCTGTTTTTT. Translating gives CASSLKGASNTGELFF.

The rearrangement joins TRBV4-1 to TRBJ1-1; D remains unclear. The CDR3 consists of 14 residues. The germline gives CDR1 MGHRA, CDR2 YSYEKL. V was pared by 2 bases and J by 0 bases, with 7 bases between. The DNA of the CDR3 is TGCGCCAGCAGCCAACGGACGTTGAACACTGAAGCTTTCTTT. Its translation is CASSQRTLNTEAFF.

The rearrangement links TRBV18 to TRBJ1-1; TRBD1 might be the D (6 bases). The CDR3 covers 14 residues. V lost 3 bases and J 3 bases, leaving 11 bases between the germline ends. CDR1 is KGHSH, CDR2 LQKENI, per germline. The CDR3 sequence: CASSPQGQDTEAFF. CDR3 coding DNA: TGTGCCAGCTCACCGCAGGGGCAGGACACTGAAGCTTTCTTT.

This rearrangement joins TRBV4-1 to TRBJ2-5; 9 nucleotides agree with TRBD1. Germline V CDR1 and CDR2: MGHRA, YSYEKL. V lost 3 bases, J lost 9 bases, and 8 bases stayed unmatched. There are 14 residues in the CDR3. The CDR3 DNA reads as TGCGCCAGCAGCCAGCCGGGACAGGGTGGTCCCCAGTACTTC. It codes for CASSQPGQGGPQYF.

The chain carries TRBV15 and TRBJ1-2; D possibly corresponds to TRBD1 (5 bases). Trimming shortened V by 3 bases and J by 8 bases, and 13 bases separated the two germline ends. This CDR3 region has 13 residues. CDR1 is LNHNV and CDR2 is YYDKDF in the germline V gene (reference sequence). The CDR3 DNA reads as TGTGCCACCAGCAGTGGTTCGGGGGTGGGCTACACCTTC. Amino acids: CATSSGSGVGYTF.

This chain uses TRBV28 with TRBJ1-5; 7 nucleotides match TRBD1. This CDR3 contains 15 residues. CDR1 MDHEN and CDR2 SYDVKM come from the germline V gene. V lost 3 bases to trimming and J lost 0 bases; unmatched junction nucleotides: 2. The CDR3 is CASSFTGDSNQPQHF. The CDR3 DNA reads as TGTGCCAGCAGTTTCACAGGGGATAGCAATCAGCCCCAGCATTTT.

As for this clone: The junction and the germline gene differ at one end; a read error may be behind it. The chain employs TRBV6-5 and TRBJ2-1, with TRBD2 as a possible D gene (5 bases). CDR1 MNHEY and CDR2 SVGAGI come from the germline V gene. The CDR3 sequence is 15 residues long. The CDR3 coding sequence is TGTGTCAGCAGTTATGAGAGCGGTTCCTACAATGAGCAGTTCTTC. This sequence encodes CVSSYESGSYNEQFF.

The chain uses TRBV19 and TRBJ2-1, with D possibly matching TRBD2 (6 bases). CDR3 length: 16 residues. Germline V lookup: CDR1 LNHDA, CDR2 SQIVND (reference sequence). V was pared by 3 bases and J by 2 bases, with 14 bases between. CDR3 in amino acids: CASSIARGTTYNEQFF. CDR3 DNA: TGTGCCAGTAGTATCGCCCGCGGGACCACCTACAATGAGCAGTTCTTC.

The rearrangement links TRBV19 to TRBJ2-1; no clear D. Germline V gene data show CDR1 as LNHDA and CDR2 as SQIVND (reference sequence). The CDR3 runs 14 residues. V dropped 7 bases and J dropped 0 bases, with 10 bases sitting between them. The CDR3 DNA follows: TGTGCCAGTAAGGATCAAAGCTCCTACAATGAGCAGTTCTTC. Protein product: CASKDQSSYNEQFF.

This sequence joins TRBV6-5 and TRBJ2-2, with 8 bases that match TRBD2. The V segment lost 6 bases and the J segment 6 bases; nucleotides outside the gene matches: 6. From germline, CDR1 is MNHEY and CDR2 SVGAGI. The CDR3 has 14 amino acids. CDR3 protein: CASRPGLEAGELFF. Written as DNA, the CDR3 is TGTGCCAGCAGGCCGGGACTAGAGGCCGGGGAGCTGTTTTTT.

The CDR3 protein is CASSQVQEGGGYTF. The CDR3 coding sequence is TGTGCCAGCAGCCAAGTTCAGGAGGGAGGAGGCTACACCTTC. This chain links TRBV4-2 with TRBJ1-2; D is ambiguous. The CDR3 covers 14 residues. The germline V gene has CDR1 LGHNA and CDR2 YNFKEQ. V lost 1 base and J lost 8, with 14 bases in between.

The chain combines TRBV18 with TRBJ2-1, with 9 positions matching TRBD2. This CDR3 spans 13 amino acids. CDR1 and CDR2 from the germline V gene are KGHSH and LQKENI. Germline trimming cut 6 bases from V and 7 bases from J; bases unmatched to any gene: 4. The CDR3 loop is CASSISGSNEQFF. The DNA of the CDR3 is TGTGCCAGCTCTATTAGCGGGAGTAATGAGCAGTTCTTC. Full variable domain (rest looked up from reference TRBV18 and TRBJ2-1): NAGVMQNPRHLVRRRGQEARLRCSPMKGHSHVYWYRQLPEEGLKFMVYLQKENIIDESGMPKERFSAEFPKEGPSILRIQQVVRGDSAAYFCASSISGSNEQFFGPGTRLTVL.

This rearrangement joins TRBV4-3 to TRBJ2-2; tentative D call: TRBD2 (5 bases). The CDR3 extends over 14 amino acids. The V gene's germline CDR1 is LGHNA and CDR2 YSLEER. V lost 3 bases, J lost 7 bases, and 12 bases lay in between. The CDR3 nucleotides read TGCGCCAGCAGCCAGGACTCCCGCGGCGGGGAGCTGTTTTTT. Translating gives CASSQDSRGGELFF.

This rearrangement joins TRBV19 to TRBJ2-3, with D perhaps TRBD2 (5 bases). CDR1 is LNHDA, CDR2 SQIVND, per germline (reference sequence). V was cut by 3 bases and J by 0 bases, with 7 bases left in between. The CDR3 has 14 amino acids. The CDR3 sequence is CASSIGESTDTQYF. The CDR3 DNA follows: TGTGCCAGTAGTATCGGGGAAAGCACAGATACGCAGTATTTT.

The genes are TRBV11-1 and TRBJ2-7; D is uncertain. Germline CDR1 SGHAT, CDR2 FQDESV (reference sequence). The length of the CDR3 is 12 residues. Trimming removed 4 bases at V and 2 bases at J, with 6 bases between. The CDR3 coding sequence is TGTGCCAGCAGCTCTACCGCCTACGAGCAGTACTTC. As protein: CASSSTAYEQYF.

J is TRBJ1-5 and V is TRBV5-6, with TRBD1 as a possible D gene (6 bases). In germline, CDR1 is SGHDT, CDR2 YYEEEE. This CDR3 contains 16 residues. Trimming left V 3 bases short and J 1 base short, with 14 bases between. The CDR3 reads CASSSQGYGSNQPQHF. The CDR3 DNA sequence: TGTGCCAGCAGCTCCCAGGGGTACGGGAGCAATCAGCCCCAGCATTTT.

The rearrangement links TRBV27 to TRBJ2-7; possibly TRBD1 or TRBD2 for D (5 bases each). V dropped 6 bases and J dropped 2 bases, with 14 bases sitting between them. Looked up from germline, CDR1 is MNHEY and CDR2 is SMNVEV (reference sequence). The CDR3 has 14 residues. The CDR3 nucleotides are TGTGCCAGCAGAGCCGGGACCAATACCTACGAGCAGTACTTC. It yields the protein CASRAGTNTYEQYF.

The J gene is TRBJ2-5, the V gene TRBV10-3; TRBD1 matches 8 bases. V was pared by 0 bases and J by 4 bases, with 10 bases of the junction left unmatched. The CDR3 spans 17 residues. Per germline, CDR1 ENHRY and CDR2 SYGVKD. This chain's CDR3 is CAISESPGTGGSETQYF. CDR3 nucleotides: TGTGCCATCAGTGAGTCGCCTGGGACAGGTGGATCAGAGACCCAGTACTTC.

The chain is built from TRBV27 and TRBJ2-6, with 8 bases identical to TRBD1. Germline CDR1 MNHEY, CDR2 SMNVEV (reference sequence). This CDR3 contains 16 residues. V shed 4 bases, J shed 0 bases, and the junction held 2 bases outside the gene matches. The CDR3 DNA reads as TGTGCCAGCAGTTACAGGGGGGTCTCTGGGGCCAACGTCCTGACTTTC. It is translated as CASSYRGVSGANVLTF.

J is TRBJ2-3 and V is TRBV27; D not certain. Trimming removed 5 bases at V and 8 bases at J, with 14 bases between. The CDR3 is 13 amino acids. In germline, CDR1 is MNHEY, CDR2 SMNVEV (reference sequence). CDR3 region: CASSAGSRSTQYF. The CDR3 nucleotides are TGTGCCAGCAGTGCCGGAAGTCGGAGTACGCAGTATTTT.

The chain employs TRBV4-3 and TRBJ1-5; no clear D. The germline V gene encodes CDR1 LGHNA and CDR2 YSLEER. The V end lost 0 bases, the J end lost 7 bases, and 7 bases lay between the germline ends. This CDR3 region has 13 residues. The CDR3 spells CASSQDLRQPQHF. CDR3 sequence (DNA): TGCGCCAGCAGCCAAGACCTGCGGCAGCCCCAGCATTTT.